This TCR beta chain was obtained from a study of OX40 agonist ivuxolimab in advanced cancers. This CDR3 spans 16 amino acids. Trimming pared 4 bases from V and 1 base from J, leaving 14 bases between. Germline V lookup: CDR1 MGHRA, CDR2 YSYEKL. Data came from immunoSEQ multiplex PCR; TCRdb stores just in-frame clones and leaves some out. This table has roughly 55,000 clones, approximately 83% appearing once. Material: CD4+ or CD8+ T cells sorted from blood, obtained in a trial of the OX40 agonist ivuxolimab. This chain joins TRBV4-1 and TRBJ1-3; D is unresolved. The sequence came from an adult with an advanced solid tumor such as melanoma, head and neck, liver or kidney cancer. CDR3 nucleotides: TGCGCCAGCAGCCCTACGGCCCCGGGGTCTGGAAACACCATATATTTT. It translates to CASSPTAPGSGNTIYF.